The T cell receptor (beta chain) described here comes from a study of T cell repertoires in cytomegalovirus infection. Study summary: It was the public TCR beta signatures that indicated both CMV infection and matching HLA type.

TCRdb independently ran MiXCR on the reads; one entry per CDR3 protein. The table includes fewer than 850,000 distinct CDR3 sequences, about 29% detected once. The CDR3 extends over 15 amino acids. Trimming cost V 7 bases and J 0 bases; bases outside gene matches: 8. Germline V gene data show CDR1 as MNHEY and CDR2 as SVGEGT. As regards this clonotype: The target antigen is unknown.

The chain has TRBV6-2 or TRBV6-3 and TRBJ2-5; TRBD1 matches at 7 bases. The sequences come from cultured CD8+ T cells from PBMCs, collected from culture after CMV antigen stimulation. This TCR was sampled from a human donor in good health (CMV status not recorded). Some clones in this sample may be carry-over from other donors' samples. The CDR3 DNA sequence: TGTGCCAGCACCTCCGACAGGGCGTACCAAGAGACCCAGTACTTC. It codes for CASTSDRAYQETQYF.